A selection of T cell receptor beta chains follows, all from one sample in a study of glioma-infiltrating T cells. TCRdb called the multiplex PCR reads again in MiXCR, with one record for every CDR3 protein. The sample holds more than 350,000 distinct CDR3 sequences; 41% are singletons and the top ten take around 11%. What was sequenced was glioma tissue, nonneoplastic brain tissue, or PBMCs (not recorded which). These receptors were collected from a human donor with low-grade glioma or glioblastoma, undergoing nonglioma brain surgery, or in good health (not recorded which). The CDR3 runs from the conserved cysteine through the conserved F or W. D genes are given only for firm matches. Clone size is not always given. Where it is, it says once, few, many or a class for expanded clones.

TRBV7-3	TRBJ2-1	14	.	TRBD2	CASSFGGTNDEQFF	TGTGCCAGCAGCTTCGGGGGGACGAACGATGAGCAGTTCTTC
TRBV6-2/TRBV6-3	TRBJ1-1	14	many	.	CASSYGGRYTEAFF	TGTGCCAGCAGTTACGGTGGGAGGTACACTGAAGCTTTCTTT
TRBV20-1	TRBJ2-1	13	.	TRBD1	CSALRQGVGEQFF	TGCAGTGCTCTTCGACAGGGCGTGGGGGAGCAGTTCTTC
TRBV6-2/TRBV6-3	TRBJ2-5	13	few	TRBD1	CASRTTGGETQYF	TGTGCCAGCAGAACGACAGGGGGCGAGACCCAGTACTTC
TRBV20-1	TRBJ1-6	16	.	TRBD1	CSARDRGLSYNSPLHF	TGCAGTGCCCGGGACAGGGGGCTTTCCTATAATTCACCCCTCCACTTT
TRBV24-1	TRBJ2-3	15	many	TRBD1	CATSDRTGGMDTQYF	TGTGCCACCAGTGACCGGACAGGGGGGATGGATACGCAGTATTTT
TRBV19	TRBJ1-3	15	.	.	CASSMDGSSGNTIYF	TGTGCCAGTAGTATGGACGGGAGCTCTGGAAACACCATATATTTT
TRBV6-2/TRBV6-3	TRBJ2-1	15	many	.	CASSFRGLLGNEQFF	TGTGCCAGCAGTTTCCGGGGACTCCTTGGGAATGAGCAGTTCTTC
TRBV11-3	TRBJ2-5	13	.	.	CASSLAAEETQYF	TGTGCCAGCAGCTTAGCGGCCGAAGAGACCCAGTACTTC
TRBV7-2	TRBJ1-1	16	.	.	CASSHGAGNLNTEAFF	TGTGCCAGCAGCCACGGGGCCGGAAATTTGAACACTGAAGCTTTCTTT
TRBV5-1	TRBJ2-7	14	.	TRBD1	CASSIFDRAYEQYF	TGCGCCAGCAGCATATTCGACAGGGCCTACGAGCAGTACTTC
TRBV20-1	TRBJ1-1	14	many	.	CSARDLTGNTEAFF	TGCAGTGCTAGAGATCTGACGGGGAACACTGAAGCTTTCTTT
TRBV5-1	TRBJ1-6	16	.	.	CASSLGSGSPGSPLHF	TGCGCCAGCAGCTTGGGCTCCGGGTCCCCGGGTTCACCCCTCCACTTT
TRBV7-2	TRBJ2-7	14	.	.	CASTPRTHDNEQYF	TGTGCCAGCACACCAAGGACCCATGACAATGAGCAGTACTTC
TRBV18	TRBJ2-3	16	.	.	CASSPWETASTDTQYF	TGTGCCAGCTCACCCTGGGAGACAGCTAGCACAGATACGCAGTATTTT
TRBV28	TRBJ1-2	14	.	TRBD1	CASSFGTGGFGYTF	TGTGCCAGCAGTTTCGGGACAGGGGGGTTCGGCTACACCTTC
TRBV10-3	TRBJ1-2	15	.	.	CAIRPQGIKDYGYTF	TGTGCCATCAGACCCCAGGGAATTAAGGACTATGGCTACACCTTC
TRBV2	TRBJ2-7	15	.	.	CASSEAAATSEEQYF	TGTGCCAGCAGTGAAGCAGCGGCTACCTCCGAAGAGCAGTACTTC
TRBV6-2/TRBV6-3	TRBJ1-1	15	.	.	CASSVLPMPNTEAFF	TGTGCCAGCAGCGTCCTTCCCATGCCGAACACTGAAGCTTTCTTT
TRBV6-5	TRBJ2-3	15	.	TRBD1	CASSQWTGGTDAQYF	TGTGCCAGCAGTCAGTGGACAGGGGGTACAGATGCGCAGTATTTT
TRBV20-1	TRBJ2-7	12	few	.	CSAQSWGDEQYF	TGCAGTGCTCAAAGTTGGGGGGACGAGCAGTACTTC
TRBV2	TRBJ2-2	19	once	TRBD2	CASSEAGRGRAGITGELFF	TGTGCCAGCAGTGAAGCGGGTCGCGGGAGGGCCGGAATCACCGGGGAGCTGTTTTTT
TRBV12-3/TRBV12-4	TRBJ1-2	14	.	.	CASSFDQGNYGYTF	TGTGCCAGCAGCTTCGACCAGGGAAACTATGGCTACACCTTC
TRBV4-3	TRBJ2-7	14	few	.	CASSQEQGGYEQYF	TGCGCCAGCAGCCAAGAACAGGGTGGCTACGAGCAGTACTTC
TRBV7-9	TRBJ2-2	15	few	TRBD2	CASSPLALNTGELFF	TGTGCCAGCAGCCCACTAGCGTTGAACACCGGGGAGCTGTTTTTT
TRBV4-1	TRBJ2-4	14	.	.	CASSPRSQVNIQYF	TGCGCCAGCAGCCCACGGTCACAGGTCAACATTCAGTACTTC
TRBV3-1	TRBJ1-6	16	.	.	CASSLTPGVGNSPLHF	TGTGCCAGCAGCCTAACCCCAGGGGTCGGAAATTCACCCCTCCACTTT